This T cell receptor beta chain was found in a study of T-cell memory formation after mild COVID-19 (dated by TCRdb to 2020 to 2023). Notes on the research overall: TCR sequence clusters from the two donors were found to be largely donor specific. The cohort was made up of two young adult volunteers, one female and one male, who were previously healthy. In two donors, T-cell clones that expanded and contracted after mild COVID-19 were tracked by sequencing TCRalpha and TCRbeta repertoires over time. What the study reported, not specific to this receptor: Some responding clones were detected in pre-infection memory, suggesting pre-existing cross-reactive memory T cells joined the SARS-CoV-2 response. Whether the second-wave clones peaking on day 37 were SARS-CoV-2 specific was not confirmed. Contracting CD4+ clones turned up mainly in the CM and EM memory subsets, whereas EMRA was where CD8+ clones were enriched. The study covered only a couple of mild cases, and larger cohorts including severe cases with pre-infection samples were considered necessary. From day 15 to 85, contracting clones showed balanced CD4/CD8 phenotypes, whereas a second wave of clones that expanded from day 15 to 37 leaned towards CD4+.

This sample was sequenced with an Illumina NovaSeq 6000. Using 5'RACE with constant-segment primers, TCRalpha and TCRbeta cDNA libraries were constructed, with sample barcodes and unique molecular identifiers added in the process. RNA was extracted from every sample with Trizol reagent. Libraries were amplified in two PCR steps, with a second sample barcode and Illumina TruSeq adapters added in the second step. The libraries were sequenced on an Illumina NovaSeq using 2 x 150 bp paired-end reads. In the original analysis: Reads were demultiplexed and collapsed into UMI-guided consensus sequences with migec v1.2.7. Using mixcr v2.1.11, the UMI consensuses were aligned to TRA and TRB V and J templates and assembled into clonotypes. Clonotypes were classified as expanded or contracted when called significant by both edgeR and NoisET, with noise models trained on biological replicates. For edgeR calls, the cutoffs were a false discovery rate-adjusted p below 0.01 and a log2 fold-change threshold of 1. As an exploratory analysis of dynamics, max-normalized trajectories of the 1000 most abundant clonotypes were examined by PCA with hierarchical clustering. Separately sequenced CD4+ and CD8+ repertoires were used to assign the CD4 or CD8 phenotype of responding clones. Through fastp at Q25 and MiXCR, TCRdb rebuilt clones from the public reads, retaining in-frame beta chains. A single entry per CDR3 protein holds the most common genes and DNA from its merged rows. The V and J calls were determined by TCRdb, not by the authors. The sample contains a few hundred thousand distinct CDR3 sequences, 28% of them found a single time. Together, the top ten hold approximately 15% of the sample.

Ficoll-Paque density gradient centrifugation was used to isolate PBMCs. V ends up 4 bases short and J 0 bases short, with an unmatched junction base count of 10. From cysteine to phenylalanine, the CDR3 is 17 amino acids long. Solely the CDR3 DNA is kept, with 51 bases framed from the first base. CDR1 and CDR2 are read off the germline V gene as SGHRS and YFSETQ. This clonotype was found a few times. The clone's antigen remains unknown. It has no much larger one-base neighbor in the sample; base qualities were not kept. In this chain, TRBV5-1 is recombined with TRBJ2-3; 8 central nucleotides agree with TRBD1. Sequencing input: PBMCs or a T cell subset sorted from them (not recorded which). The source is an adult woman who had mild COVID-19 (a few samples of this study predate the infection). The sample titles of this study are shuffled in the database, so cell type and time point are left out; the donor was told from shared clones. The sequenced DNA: TGCGCCAGCAGCGAAGCCCGGGACAGGCTGAGCACAGATACGCAGTATTTT. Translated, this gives CASSEARDRLSTDTQYF.